The source of this T cell receptor (beta chain) is a study of blood T cells in healthy people across ages. Findings of the study overall: While age rose, TCR beta diversity per million T cells dropped in a roughly linear way. Donors of long life had a larger count of naive CD4+ cells and greater diversity than aged donors. Observed TCR beta diversity showed a strong correlation with the percentage of naive T cells as measured by flow cytometry.

A minimum of 6 micrograms of total RNA was extracted per sample. In its sample, this clonotype was seen a few times. No antigen is known for it. Germline V CDR1 and CDR2: SGHRS, YFSETQ. V dropped 3 bases and J dropped 4; count of bases not matched to a gene: 13. There are 16 residues in the CDR3. Combining a sample-barcoded 5' primer with a J-beta primer mix, a second PCR ran for about 7 to 11 cycles. TCRdb reprocessed the 5' RACE reads with MiXCR, giving one entry per CDR3 protein. The sample contains approximately 400,000 distinct CDR3 sequences, over 45% of which appear only once. This clonotype was obtained from a man aged 60 to 75 in good health. The chain couples TRBV5-1 to TRBJ2-7; 7 nucleotides match TRBD2. Sequencing input: blood. CDR3 in amino acids: CASSSSAGGRRYEQYF. CDR3 bases: TGCGCCAGCAGCTCATCGGCCGGGGGGAGGCGGTACGAGCAGTACTTC.